This T cell receptor beta chain was observed in a study of PD-1 blockade in mismatch repair-deficient tumors. Looking at the study overall: All were previously treated, progressing patients with eleven to twelve mismatch repair-deficient cancer types. General study points: Rapid post-treatment expansion, then contraction, generally preceding radiologic response, marked tumor-resident clones.

Sequenced by immunoSEQ multiplex PCR; TCRdb stores in-frame clones only, minus some. The data hold more than 95,000 clones, with about 88% observed a single time. Trimming stripped 7 bases from V and 0 bases from J, with 14 bases between. The CDR3 is 14 amino acids. The germline V gene encodes CDR1 SGHDT and CDR2 YYEEEE. Every patient had mismatch repair deficiency by PCR or immunohistochemistry. TCRs were sequenced from a few patients responding to pembrolizumab. This clone was observed a few times. The antigen is undetermined. The sample here was peripheral blood, taken 44 weeks after starting pembrolizumab. J is TRBJ2-7 and V is TRBV5-6; D is unclear. The TCR was taken from an adult with mismatch repair-deficient cancer. This CDR3 reads CASEDGAFSYEQYF. CDR3 sequence (DNA): TGTGCCAGCGAGGACGGCGCATTCTCCTACGAGCAGTACTTC.